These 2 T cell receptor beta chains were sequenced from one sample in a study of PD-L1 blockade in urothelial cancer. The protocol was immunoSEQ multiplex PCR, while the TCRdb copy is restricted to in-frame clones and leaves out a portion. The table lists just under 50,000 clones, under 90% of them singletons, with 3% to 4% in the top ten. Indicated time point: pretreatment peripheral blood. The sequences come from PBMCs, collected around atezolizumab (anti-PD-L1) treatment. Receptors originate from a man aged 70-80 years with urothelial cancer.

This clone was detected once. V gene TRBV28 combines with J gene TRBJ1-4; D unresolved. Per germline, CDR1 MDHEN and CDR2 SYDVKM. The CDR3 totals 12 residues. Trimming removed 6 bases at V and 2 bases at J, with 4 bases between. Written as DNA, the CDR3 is TGTGCCAGCAGGTCGACTAATGAAAAACTGTTTTTT. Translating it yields CASRSTNEKLFF. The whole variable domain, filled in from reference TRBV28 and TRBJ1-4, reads DVKVTQSSRYLVKRTGEKVFLECVQDMDHENMFWYRQDPGLGLRLIYFSYDVKMKEKGDIPEGYSVSREKKERFSLILESASTNQTSMYLCASRSTNEKLFFGSGTQLSVL.

The CDR3: CASSSQAGWTYEQYF. CDR3 DNA sequence: TGTGCCAGCAGCTCACAGGCTGGTTGGACCTACGAGCAGTACTTC. The chain couples TRBV5-5 to TRBJ2-7; possibly TRBD1 for D (5 bases). Germline lookup yields CDR1 SGHKS and CDR2 YYEKEE (reference sequence). Trimming removed 3 bases from V and 2 bases from J, with 15 bases in between. The CDR3 is made up of 15 amino acids.